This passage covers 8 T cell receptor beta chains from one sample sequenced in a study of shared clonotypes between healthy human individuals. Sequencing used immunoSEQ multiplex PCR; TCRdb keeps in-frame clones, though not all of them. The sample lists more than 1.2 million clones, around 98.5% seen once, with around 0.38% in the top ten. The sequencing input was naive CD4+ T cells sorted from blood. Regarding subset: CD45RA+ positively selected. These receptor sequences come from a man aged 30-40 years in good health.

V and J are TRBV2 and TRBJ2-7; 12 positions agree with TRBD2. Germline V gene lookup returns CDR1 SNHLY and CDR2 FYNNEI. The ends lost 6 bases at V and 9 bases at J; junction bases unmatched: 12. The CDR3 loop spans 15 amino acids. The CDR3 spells CASRGTSGLLTGQYF. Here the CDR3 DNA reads TGTGCCAGCAGGGGGACTAGCGGGCTATTAACGGGGCAGTACTTC. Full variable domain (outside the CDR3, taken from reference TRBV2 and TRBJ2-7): EPEVTQTPSHQVTQMGQEVILRCVPISNHLYFYWYRQILGQKVEFLVSFYNNEISEKSEIFDDQFSVERPDGSNFTLKIRSTKLEDSAMYFCASRGTSGLLTGQYFGPGTRLTVT.

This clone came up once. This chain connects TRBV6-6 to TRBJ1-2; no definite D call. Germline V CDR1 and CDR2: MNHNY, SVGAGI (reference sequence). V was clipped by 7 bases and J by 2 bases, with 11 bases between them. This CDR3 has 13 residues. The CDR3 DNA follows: TGTGCCAGCACTAGAGGACTAAACTATGGCTACACCTTC. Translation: CASTRGLNYGYTF.

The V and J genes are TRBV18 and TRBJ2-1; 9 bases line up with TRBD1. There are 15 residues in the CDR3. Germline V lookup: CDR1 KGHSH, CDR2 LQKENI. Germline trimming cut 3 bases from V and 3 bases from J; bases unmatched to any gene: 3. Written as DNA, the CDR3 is TGTGCCAGCTCACCGGGACAGGGACACTACAATGAGCAGTTCTTC. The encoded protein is CASSPGQGHYNEQFF.

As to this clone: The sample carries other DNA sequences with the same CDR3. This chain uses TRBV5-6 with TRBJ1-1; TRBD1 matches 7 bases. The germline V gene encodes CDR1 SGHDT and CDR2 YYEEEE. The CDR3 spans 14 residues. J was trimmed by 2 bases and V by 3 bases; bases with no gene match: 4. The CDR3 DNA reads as TGTGCCAGCAGCTCCGACAGGGCTAACACTGAAGCTTTCTTT. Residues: CASSSDRANTEAFF.

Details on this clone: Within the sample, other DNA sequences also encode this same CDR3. The CDR3 DNA reads as TGCGCCAGCAGTGATGGACCATACAATGAGCAGTTCTTC. Translating it yields CASSDGPYNEQFF. The chain uses TRBV10-1 and TRBJ2-1, with D unclear. Trimming removed 3 bases from V and 4 bases from J, with 7 bases in between. The germline V gene has CDR1 WNHNN and CDR2 SYGVQD (reference sequence). The length of the CDR3 is 13 residues.

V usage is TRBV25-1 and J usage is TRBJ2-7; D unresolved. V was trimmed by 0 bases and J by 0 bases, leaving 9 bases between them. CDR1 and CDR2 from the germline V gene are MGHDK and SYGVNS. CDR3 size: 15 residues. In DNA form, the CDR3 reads TGTGCCAGCAGTGAATATCGGCAGGCCTCCTACGAGCAGTACTTC. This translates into CASSEYRQASYEQYF.

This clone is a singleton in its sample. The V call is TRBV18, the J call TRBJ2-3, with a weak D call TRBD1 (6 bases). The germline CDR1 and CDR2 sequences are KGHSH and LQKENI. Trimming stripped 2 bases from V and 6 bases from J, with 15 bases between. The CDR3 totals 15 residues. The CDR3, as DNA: TGTGCCAGCTCACCATTAGGACAGAAGTTGGATACGCAGTATTTT. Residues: CASSPLGQKLDTQYF.

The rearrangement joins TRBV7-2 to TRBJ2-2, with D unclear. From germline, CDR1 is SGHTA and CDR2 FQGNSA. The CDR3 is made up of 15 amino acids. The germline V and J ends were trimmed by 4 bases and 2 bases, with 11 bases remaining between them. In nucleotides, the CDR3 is TGTGCCAGCAGCTCCGGACGGAGAAACACCGGGGAGCTGTTTTTT. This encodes CASSSGRRNTGELFF. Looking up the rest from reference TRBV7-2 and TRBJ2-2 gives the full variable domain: GAGVSQSPSNKVTEKGKDVELRCDPISGHTALYWYRQSLGQGLEFLIYFQGNSAPDKSGLPSDRFSAERTGGSVSTLTIQRTQQEDSAVYLCASSSGRRNTGELFFGEGSRLTVL.